The entry that follows covers one T cell receptor beta chain sequence. Antigen specificity is unknown. Partitioning of CD4+ cells yielded a CD45RA+ naive subset and a CD45RA-negative memory subset. The data derive from a study of shared clonotypes between healthy human individuals. Findings and caveats of the study: Among donors, sharing of clonotypes was expected to be affected by sequencing depth. Sequencing of the sorted subsets was shown by rarefaction to be incomplete despite large depth.

The V end lost 5 bases, the J end lost 7 bases, and 15 bases lay between the germline ends. Germline V lookup: CDR1 MNHEY, CDR2 SVGAGI. The CDR3 is 15 amino acids. TCRdb keeps only in-frame clones here, not all; method: immunoSEQ multiplex PCR. The sample lists about 1 million clones, about 76% seen once, with approximately 1.5% in the top ten. The receptor was isolated from a young man in good health. Sequencing used memory CD4+ T cells sorted from blood. Subset reported: CD45RA-negative fraction. The V call is TRBV6-5, the J call TRBJ1-6; D uncertain. The DNA of the CDR3 is TGTGCCAGCAGTCATACAGTCAGTTACAATTCACCCCTCCACTTT. It yields the protein CASSHTVSYNSPLHF.